The present entry profiles one T cell receptor (beta chain) with its context. What it binds is unknown. None of the donors, who were healthy HIV-negative adults, had recently had acute infections or vaccinations. These data originate in a study of shared clonotypes between healthy human individuals. Across the whole study: Plates per donor: three CD4 naive, three CD4 memory, two CD8 naive, one CD8 memory. General study findings and limits: Roughly 5% of naive CD4 clonotypes were shared across several donors.

Clones were sequenced by immunoSEQ multiplex PCR, and TCRdb holds only the in-frame ones, with some missing. The sample carries under 1,100,000 clones, around 76% recorded once. Germline-derived CDR1 and CDR2 are GTSNPN and SVGIG (reference sequence). V was trimmed by 1 base and J by 7 bases, leaving 10 bases between them. The CDR3 loop spans 12 amino acids. The V gene is TRBV30, the J gene TRBJ2-5; weak D call: TRBD2 (5 bases). Specimen: memory CD4+ T cells sorted from blood. Noted subset: CD45RA-negative fraction. This TCR came from a man younger than 35 in good health. CDR3 sequence: CAWSGRSWTQYF. The CDR3 nucleotides read TGTGCCTGGAGTGGGAGGTCCTGGACCCAGTACTTC.